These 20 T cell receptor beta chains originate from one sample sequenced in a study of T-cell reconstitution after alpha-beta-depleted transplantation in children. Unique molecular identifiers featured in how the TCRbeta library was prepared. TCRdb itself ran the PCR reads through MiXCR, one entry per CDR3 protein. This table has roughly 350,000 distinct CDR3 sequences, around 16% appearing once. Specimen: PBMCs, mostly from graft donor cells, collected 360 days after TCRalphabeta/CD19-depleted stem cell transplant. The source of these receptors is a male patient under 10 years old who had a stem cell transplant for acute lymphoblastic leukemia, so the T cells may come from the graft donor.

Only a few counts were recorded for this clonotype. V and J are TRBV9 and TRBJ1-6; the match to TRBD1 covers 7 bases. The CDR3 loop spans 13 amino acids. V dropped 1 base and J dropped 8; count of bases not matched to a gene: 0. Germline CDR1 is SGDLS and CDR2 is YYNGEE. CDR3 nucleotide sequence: TGTGCCAGCAGCGTACAGGGGGATTCACCCCTCCACTTT. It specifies CASSVQGDSPLHF.

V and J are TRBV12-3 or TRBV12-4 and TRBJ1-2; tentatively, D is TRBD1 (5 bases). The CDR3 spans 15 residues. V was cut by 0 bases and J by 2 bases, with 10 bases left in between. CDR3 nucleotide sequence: TGTGCCAGCAGTTTAGCCCAACAGGTGAACTATGGCTACACCTTC. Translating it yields CASSLAQQVNYGYTF.

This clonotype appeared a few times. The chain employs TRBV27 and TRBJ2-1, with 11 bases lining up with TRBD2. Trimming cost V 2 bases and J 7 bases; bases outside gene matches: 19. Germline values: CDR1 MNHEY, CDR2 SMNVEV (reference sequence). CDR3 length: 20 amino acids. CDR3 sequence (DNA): TGTGCCAGCAGTTTAGCGGACAGCTCGAAACTACTAGCGGGAGTAAATGAGCAGTTCTTC. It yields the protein CASSLADSSKLLAGVNEQFF.

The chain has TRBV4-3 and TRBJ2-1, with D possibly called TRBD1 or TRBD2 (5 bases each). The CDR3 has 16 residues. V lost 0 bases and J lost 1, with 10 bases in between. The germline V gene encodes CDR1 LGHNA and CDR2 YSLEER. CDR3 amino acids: CASSQDLGESYNEQFF. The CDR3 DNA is TGCGCCAGCAGCCAAGATTTGGGGGAGTCCTACAATGAGCAGTTCTTC.

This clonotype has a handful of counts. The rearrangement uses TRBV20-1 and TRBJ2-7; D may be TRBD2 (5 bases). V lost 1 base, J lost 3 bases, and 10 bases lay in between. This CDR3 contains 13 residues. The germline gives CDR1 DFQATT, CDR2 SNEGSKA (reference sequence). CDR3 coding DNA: TGCAGTGCTAGAGTGCTAGCCGGCTACGAGCAGTACTTC. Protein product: CSARVLAGYEQYF.

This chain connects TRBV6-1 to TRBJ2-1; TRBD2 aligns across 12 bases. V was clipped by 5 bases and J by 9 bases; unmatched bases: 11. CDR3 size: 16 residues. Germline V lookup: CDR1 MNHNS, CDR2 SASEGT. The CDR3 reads CASSRLAGDLLFEQFF. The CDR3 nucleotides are TGTGCCAGCAGTCGACTAGCGGGGGACCTGCTCTTTGAGCAGTTCTTC.

The CDR3 DNA is TGTGCCACCCGTCCCGTCTACGAGCAGTACTTC. Its protein is CATRPVYEQYF. The chain couples TRBV6-1 to TRBJ2-7; D not resolved. CDR3 length: 11 residues. Germline values: CDR1 MNHNS, CDR2 SASEGT. Trimming stripped 10 bases from V and 3 bases from J, with 10 bases between.

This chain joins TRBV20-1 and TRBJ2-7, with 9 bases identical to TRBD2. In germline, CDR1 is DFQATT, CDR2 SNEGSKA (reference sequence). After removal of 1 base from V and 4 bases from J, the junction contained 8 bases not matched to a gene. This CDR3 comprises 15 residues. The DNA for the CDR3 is TGCAGTGCTAGAGTACCCGGGACTAGCAGTTACGAGCAGTACTTC. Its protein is CSARVPGTSSYEQYF.

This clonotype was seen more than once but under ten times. CDR3 residues: CASSQDLTLAVINEQFF. The CDR3 bases are TGTGCCAGCAGCCAAGATCTTACACTAGCGGTGATCAATGAGCAGTTCTTC. This chain connects TRBV14 to TRBJ2-1; TRBD2 agrees at 8 bases. CDR3 size: 17 residues. V lost 0 bases to trimming and J lost 6 bases; unmatched junction nucleotides: 10. The germline gives CDR1 SGHDN, CDR2 FVKESK.

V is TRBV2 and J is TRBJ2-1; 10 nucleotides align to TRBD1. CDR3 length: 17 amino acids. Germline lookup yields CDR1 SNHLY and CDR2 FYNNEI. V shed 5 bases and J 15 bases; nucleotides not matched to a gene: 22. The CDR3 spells CASSINPPGQGLSYRFF. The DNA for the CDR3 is TGTGCCAGCAGTATCAATCCTCCGGGACAGGGGCTCTCGTATCGGTTCTTC.

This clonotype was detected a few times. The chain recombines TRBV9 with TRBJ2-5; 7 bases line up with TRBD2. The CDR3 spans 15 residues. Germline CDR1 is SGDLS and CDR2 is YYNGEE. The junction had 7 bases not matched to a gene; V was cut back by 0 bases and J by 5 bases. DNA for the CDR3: TGTGCCAGCAGCGTAGCGGGGAGGGCGGTTGAGACCCAGTACTTC. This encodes CASSVAGRAVETQYF. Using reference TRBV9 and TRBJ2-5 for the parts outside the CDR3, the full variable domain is DSGVTQTPKHLITATGQRVTLRCSPRSGDLSVYWYQQSLDQGLQFLIQYYNGEERAKGNILERFSAQQFPDLHSELNLSSLELGDSALYFCASSVAGRAVETQYFGPGTRLLVL.

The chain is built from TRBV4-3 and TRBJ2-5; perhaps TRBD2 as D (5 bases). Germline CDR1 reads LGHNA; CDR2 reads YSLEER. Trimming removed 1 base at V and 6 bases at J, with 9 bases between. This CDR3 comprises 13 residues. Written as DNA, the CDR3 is TGCGCCAGCAGCCAAGCTTGGGAGAAGACCCAGTACTTC. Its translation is CASSQAWEKTQYF.

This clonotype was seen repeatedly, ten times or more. The CDR3, as DNA: TGTGCCAGCAGTTCCTCCCTCGACTACGACTACTACAATGAGCAGTTCTTC. The encoded protein is CASSSSLDYDYYNEQFF. V is TRBV12-3 or TRBV12-4 and J is TRBJ2-1, with D perhaps TRBD2 (5 bases). This CDR3 is built from 17 residues. Trimming removed 4 bases from V and 3 bases from J, with 19 bases in between.

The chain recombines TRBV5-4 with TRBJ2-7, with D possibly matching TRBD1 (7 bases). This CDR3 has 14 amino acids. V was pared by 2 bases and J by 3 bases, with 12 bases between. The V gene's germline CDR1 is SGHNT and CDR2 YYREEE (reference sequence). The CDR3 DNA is TGTGCCAGCAGCTTCAGACAGGGAGGCTACGAGCAGTACTTC. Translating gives CASSFRQGGYEQYF.

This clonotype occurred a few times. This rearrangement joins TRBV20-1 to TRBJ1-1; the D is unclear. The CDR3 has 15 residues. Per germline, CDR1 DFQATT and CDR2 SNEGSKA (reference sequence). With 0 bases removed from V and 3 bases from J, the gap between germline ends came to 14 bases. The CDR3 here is CSARDQGWKYTEAFF. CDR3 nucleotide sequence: TGCAGTGCTAGAGATCAAGGATGGAAGTACACTGAAGCTTTCTTT.

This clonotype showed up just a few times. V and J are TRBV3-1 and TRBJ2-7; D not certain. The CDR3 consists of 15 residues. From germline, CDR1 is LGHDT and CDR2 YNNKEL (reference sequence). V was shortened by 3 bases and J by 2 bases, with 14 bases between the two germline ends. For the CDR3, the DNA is TGTGCCAGCAGCCAGGGGTTGGCGCAAACCTACGAGCAGTACTTC. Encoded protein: CASSQGLAQTYEQYF.

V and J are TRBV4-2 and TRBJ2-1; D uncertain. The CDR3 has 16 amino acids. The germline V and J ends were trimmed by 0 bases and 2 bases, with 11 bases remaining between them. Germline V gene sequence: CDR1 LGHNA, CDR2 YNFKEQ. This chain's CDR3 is CASSQEGLSTYNEQFF. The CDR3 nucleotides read TGTGCCAGCAGCCAAGAGGGCCTATCGACCTACAATGAGCAGTTCTTC.

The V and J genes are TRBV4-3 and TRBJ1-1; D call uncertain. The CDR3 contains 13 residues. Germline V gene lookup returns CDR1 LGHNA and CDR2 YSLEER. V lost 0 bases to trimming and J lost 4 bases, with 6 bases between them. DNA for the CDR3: TGCGCCAGCAGCCAAGACAGGTCCACTGAAGCTTTCTTT. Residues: CASSQDRSTEAFF.

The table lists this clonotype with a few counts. The CDR3: CASSPGRPLYNEQFF. CDR3 nucleotides: TGTGCCAGCAGTCCCGGTCGGCCCCTTTACAATGAGCAGTTCTTC. The rearrangement joins TRBV28 to TRBJ2-1, with D hard to call. Germline CDR1 reads MDHEN; CDR2 reads SYDVKM. The V gene lost 5 bases and the J gene lost 4 bases, with 15 bases spanning the gap. This CDR3 spans 15 amino acids.

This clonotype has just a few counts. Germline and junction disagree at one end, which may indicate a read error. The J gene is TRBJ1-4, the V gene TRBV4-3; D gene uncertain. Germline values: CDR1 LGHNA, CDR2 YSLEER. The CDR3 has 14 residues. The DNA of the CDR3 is TGCGCCAGCAGCCAGGACCGGCTCCTCCAAAAGCTGTTTTTT. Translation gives CASSQDRLLQKLFF.